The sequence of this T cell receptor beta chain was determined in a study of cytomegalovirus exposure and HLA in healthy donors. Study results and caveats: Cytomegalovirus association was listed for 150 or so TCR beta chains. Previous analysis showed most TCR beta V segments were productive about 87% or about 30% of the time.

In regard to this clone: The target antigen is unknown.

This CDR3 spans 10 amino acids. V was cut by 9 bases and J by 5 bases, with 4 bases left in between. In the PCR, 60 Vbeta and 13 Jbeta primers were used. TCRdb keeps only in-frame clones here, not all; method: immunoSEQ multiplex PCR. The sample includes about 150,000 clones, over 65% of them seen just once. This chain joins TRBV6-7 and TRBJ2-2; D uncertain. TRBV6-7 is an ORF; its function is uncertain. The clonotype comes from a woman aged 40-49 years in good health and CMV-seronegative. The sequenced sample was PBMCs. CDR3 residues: CARSTGELFF. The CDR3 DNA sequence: TGTGCCAGGTCAACCGGGGAGCTGTTTTTT.